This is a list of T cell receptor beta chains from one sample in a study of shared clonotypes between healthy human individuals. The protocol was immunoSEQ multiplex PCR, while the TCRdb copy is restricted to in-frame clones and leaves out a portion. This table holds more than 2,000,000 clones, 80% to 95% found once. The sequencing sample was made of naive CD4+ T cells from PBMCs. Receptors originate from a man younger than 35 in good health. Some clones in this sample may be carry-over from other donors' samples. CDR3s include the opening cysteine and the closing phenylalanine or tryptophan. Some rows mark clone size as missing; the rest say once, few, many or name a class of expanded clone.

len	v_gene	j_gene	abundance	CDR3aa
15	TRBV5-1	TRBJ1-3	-	CASSLGLPSGNTIYF
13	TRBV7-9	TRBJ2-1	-	CASSLGLVGEQFF
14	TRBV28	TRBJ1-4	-	CASSSTGVHEKLFF
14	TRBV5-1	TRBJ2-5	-	CASRMGALQETQYF
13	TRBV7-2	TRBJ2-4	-	CASSRTGTVTQYF
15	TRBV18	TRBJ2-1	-	CASSATWDGYNEQFF
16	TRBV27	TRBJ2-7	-	CASSLLSTGPSYEQYF
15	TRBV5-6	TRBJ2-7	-	CASSLVGGPSYEQYF
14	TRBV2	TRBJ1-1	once	CASSFNRGGTEAFF
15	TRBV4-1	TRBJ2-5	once	CASSQVRTGPETQYF
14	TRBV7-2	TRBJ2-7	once	CASSLGPGTYEQYF
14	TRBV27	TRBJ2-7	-	CASSPTRDYYEQYF
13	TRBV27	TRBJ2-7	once	CASSLAGRYEQYF
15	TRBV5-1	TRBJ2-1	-	CASSFGGENYNEQFF
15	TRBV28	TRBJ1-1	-	CASSYSRESGTEAFF
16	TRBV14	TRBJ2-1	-	CASSQDQGYSYNEQFF
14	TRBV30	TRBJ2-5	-	CAWSLDRGIETQYF
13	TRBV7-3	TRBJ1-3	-	CASSSAIGGTIYF
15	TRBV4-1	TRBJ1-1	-	CASSPTGYGNTEAFF
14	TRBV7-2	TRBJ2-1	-	CASQRASSYNEQFF
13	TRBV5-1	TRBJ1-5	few	CASSFGGGQPQHF
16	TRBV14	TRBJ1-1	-	CASSLQGQGWGTEAFF
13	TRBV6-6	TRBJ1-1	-	CASSYGGDGEAFF
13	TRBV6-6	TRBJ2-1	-	CASSRDAYNEQFF
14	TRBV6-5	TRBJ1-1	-	CASSYAGADTEAFF
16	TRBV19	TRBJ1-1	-	CASSIRGGQLNTEAFF
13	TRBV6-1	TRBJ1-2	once	CASTGQGAGGYTF
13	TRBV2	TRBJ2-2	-	CAARRESRGELFF
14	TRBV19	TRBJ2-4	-	CASSITGGGNIQYF
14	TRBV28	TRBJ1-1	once	CASSLDGVNTEAFF
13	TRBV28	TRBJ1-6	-	CASRQGVNSPLHF
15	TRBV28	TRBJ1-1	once	CASSLGSRGGPEAFF
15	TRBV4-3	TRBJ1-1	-	CASSQQGQGWSEAFF
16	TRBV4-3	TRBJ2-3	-	CASSQDRVYITDTQYF
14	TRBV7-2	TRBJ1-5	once	CASSLGVAGQPQHF
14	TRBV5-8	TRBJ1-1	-	CASSLLGGVTEAFF
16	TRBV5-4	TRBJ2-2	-	CASSLGLAGVTGELFF
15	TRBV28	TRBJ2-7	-	CASGLPGSHVYEQYF
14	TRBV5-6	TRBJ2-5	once	CASSLGPGGETQYF
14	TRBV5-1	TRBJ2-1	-	CASSSGGQGLEQFF
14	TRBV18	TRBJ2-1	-	CASSDYLGGDEQFF
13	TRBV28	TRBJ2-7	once	CASSSPGFYEQYF
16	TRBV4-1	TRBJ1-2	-	CASSQDISRGGFGYTF
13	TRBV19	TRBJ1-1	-	CASSSNWNTEAFF
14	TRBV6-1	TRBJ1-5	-	CASSEGVGNQPQHF